Listed here are 26 T cell receptor beta chains from one sample, sequenced in a study of blood T cells in healthy people across ages. The use of a sample-barcoded 5' primer and a J-beta primer mix characterized a second PCR of about 6 to 12 cycles. TCRdb re-derived calls from the 5' RACE reads in MiXCR, one entry per CDR3 protein. The table includes roughly 700,000 distinct CDR3 sequences, over 45% detected once. Specimen: blood. The source of these receptors is a woman between 55 and 75 years old in good health.

The chain has TRBV7-2 and TRBJ2-1; perhaps TRBD2 as D (6 bases). CDR1 is SGHTA, CDR2 FQGNSA, per germline. V was pared by 5 bases and J by 10 bases, with 18 bases between. The CDR3 sequence is 14 residues long. CDR3 DNA: TGTGCCAGCAGCAAACAGACTAGTCTAGGGGAGCAGTTCTTC. Encoded protein: CASSKQTSLGEQFF.

Here the CDR3 reads CASSLGVLGAEAFF. The CDR3 DNA reads as TGTGCCAGCAGCTTAGGGGTCCTCGGGGCTGAAGCTTTCTTT. The chain uses TRBV7-2 and TRBJ1-1; no clear D gene. CDR1 SGHTA and CDR2 FQGNSA come from the germline V gene. V shed 1 base and J shed 6 bases, with 12 bases lying between them. The CDR3 runs to 14 residues. The variable domain in full, completed from reference TRBV7-2 and TRBJ1-1, reads GAGVSQSPSNKVTEKGKDVELRCDPISGHTALYWYRQSLGQGLEFLIYFQGNSAPDKSGLPSDRFSAERTGGSVSTLTIQRTQQEDSAVYLCASSLGVLGAEAFFGQGTRLTVV.

The chain carries TRBV7-9 and TRBJ2-4; TRBD2 matches at 9 bases. The CDR3 runs to 15 residues. The V gene end was trimmed by 3 bases and the J gene end by 13 bases; junction bases not matched to a gene: 13. Looked up from germline, CDR1 is SEHNR and CDR2 is FQNEAQ (reference sequence). CDR3 amino acids: CASSFSGSLGNEQYF. The DNA of the CDR3 is TGTGCCAGCAGCTTTAGCGGGAGTTTGGGCAATGAGCAGTACTTC.

The sample holds many counts of this clonotype. The rearrangement links TRBV10-3 to TRBJ2-3; 9 nucleotides match TRBD2. V shed 3 bases, J shed 0 bases, and the junction held 4 bases outside the gene matches. The germline V gene encodes CDR1 ENHRY and CDR2 SYGVKD. This CDR3 comprises 16 residues. CDR3 in DNA: TGTGCCATCAGTGAACGGAGCGGGGGGAGCACAGATACGCAGTATTTT. Translating it yields CAISERSGGSTDTQYF.

The chain couples TRBV29-1 to TRBJ2-5; D remains unclear. Deletions cut 0 bases from V and 13 bases from J, with 9 bases between. CDR3 length: 10 residues. Germline V gives CDR1 SQVTM, CDR2 ANQGSEA. CDR3 coding DNA: TGCAGCGTTGAAGAACAGCGACTGTACTTC. It translates to CSVEEQRLYF.

The rearrangement uses TRBV20-1 and TRBJ1-1; no clear D gene. V lost 0 bases and J 0 bases, leaving 14 bases between the germline ends. Germline V CDR1 and CDR2: DFQATT, SNEGSKA (reference sequence). The CDR3 has 16 amino acids. The CDR3 reads CSARDAGRTLNTEAFF. The CDR3 region has the DNA TGCAGTGCTAGAGATGCGGGCAGGACCCTGAACACTGAAGCTTTCTTT.

This sequence joins TRBV7-2 and TRBJ2-1, with D possibly being TRBD1 (6 bases). This CDR3 region has 16 residues. The V gene's germline CDR1 is SGHTA and CDR2 FQGNSA. The germline V and J ends were trimmed by 5 bases and 0 bases, with 14 bases remaining between them. The CDR3, as DNA: TGTGCCAGCAGCCGGAAGGGGGAAGGCTCCTACAATGAGCAGTTCTTC. This gives the protein CASSRKGEGSYNEQFF.

This clonotype was seen a handful of times. The rearrangement joins TRBV20-1 to TRBJ2-7; D unresolved. Trimming shortened V by 2 bases and J by 5 bases, and 7 bases separated the two germline ends. This CDR3 comprises 11 residues. Germline assignment: CDR1 DFQATT and CDR2 SNEGSKA (reference sequence). CDR3 DNA sequence: TGCAGTGCTAGATCCGGAAACGAGCAGTACTTC. Amino acids: CSARSGNEQYF.

As DNA, the CDR3 is TGCAGCGCCCGATCCGGGACAGGGGACAATGAGCAGTTCTTC. It codes for CSARSGTGDNEQFF. This sequence joins TRBV29-1 and TRBJ2-1; 10 bases fit TRBD1. Germline V gives CDR1 SQVTM, CDR2 ANQGSEA. With V trimmed by 7 bases and J by 5 bases, 8 bases remained unmatched. The length of the CDR3 is 14 residues.

This clonotype has ten or more counts. This chain connects TRBV5-1 to TRBJ1-4; TRBD1 matches at 9 bases. Germline V gene lookup returns CDR1 SGHRS and CDR2 YFSETQ. The CDR3 totals 16 residues. The J segment lost 1 base and the V segment lost 3 bases, leaving 4 bases of the junction unmatched. In nucleotides, the CDR3 is TGCGCCAGCAGCTCCGGGACAGGGAGAACTAATGAAAAACTGTTTTTT. The encoded protein is CASSSGTGRTNEKLFF.

The chain uses TRBV5-5 and TRBJ2-7; weak D call: TRBD2 (5 bases). From germline, CDR1 is SGHKS and CDR2 YYEKEE (reference sequence). This CDR3 has 13 amino acids. The ends were cut back, 4 bases at V and 7 bases at J, with 15 bases in the middle. The CDR3 sequence is CASSPVASFEQYF. The CDR3 DNA follows: TGTGCCAGCAGCCCGGTGGCTAGCTTTGAGCAGTACTTC.

About this clonotype: Compared with germline, one end of the junction differs, possibly owing to a read error. The chain recombines TRBV27 with TRBJ1-2; possibly TRBD1 for D (6 bases). Germline CDR1 and CDR2: MNHEY and SMNVEV (reference sequence). The CDR3 length is 13 residues. The CDR3 DNA follows: TGTGCAAGCAGCCCCGGGGGCCTCGATGGCTACACCTTC. It codes for CASSPGGLDGYTF.

The genes are TRBV20-1 and TRBJ2-3; 7 bases match TRBD2. The ends lost 0 bases at V and 8 bases at J; junction bases unmatched: 8. The CDR3 has 14 amino acids. Looked up from germline, CDR1 is DFQATT and CDR2 is SNEGSKA (reference sequence). In nucleotides, the CDR3 is TGCAGTGCTAGAGACAGCGGGGTTTTGGGTACGCAGTATTTT. Amino acids: CSARDSGVLGTQYF.

On this clonotype itself: Germline is not matched at one junction end, which may reflect a read error. The genes are TRBV7-9 and TRBJ2-1; TRBD2 matches at 9 bases. The CDR3 loop spans 16 amino acids. CDR1 SEHNR and CDR2 FQNEAQ come from the germline V gene (reference sequence). As DNA, the CDR3 is TGTGCTAGCAGCAAAAAGCTAGCGGGGACCTACAATGAGCAGTTCTTC. Protein sequence: CASSKKLAGTYNEQFF.

As for this clonotype: A read error may produce the germline difference seen at one junction end. The J gene is TRBJ2-7, the V gene TRBV28; 9 bases are shared with TRBD2. Germline CDR1 is MDHEN and CDR2 is SYDVKM. CDR3 size: 16 residues. The chain's CDR3 is CASSPHAGLASCEQYF. The CDR3 region has the DNA TGTGCCAGCAGTCCCCACGCGGGACTAGCATCCTGCGAGCAGTACTTC.

V gene TRBV6-4 combines with J gene TRBJ2-1; 7 nucleotides match TRBD2. The CDR3 spans 15 residues. Germline V lookup: CDR1 MRHNA, CDR2 SNTAGT. With V trimmed by 2 bases and J by 9 bases, 10 bases remained unmatched. Here the CDR3 reads CASSDPAGVACEQFF. The CDR3 bases are TGTGCCAGCAGTGACCCGGCGGGAGTTGCTTGTGAGCAGTTCTTC.

The sample holds a few counts of this clonotype. CDR3 sequence (DNA): TGTGCCAGCAGCTTAGAAGGAGGGGGGGTTGGTAAAAACATTCAGTACTTC. This sequence encodes CASSLEGGGVGKNIQYF. The chain has TRBV7-2 and TRBJ2-4; D is perhaps TRBD2 (7 bases). Germline CDR1 and CDR2: SGHTA and FQGNSA. Trimming took 1 base from V and 4 from J, leaving 17 bases between them. CDR3 length: 17 amino acids.

This clonotype was recorded a few times. The chain has TRBV27 and TRBJ2-7, with 8 positions matching TRBD1. Germline V lookup: CDR1 MNHEY, CDR2 SMNVEV (reference sequence). CDR3 length equals 13 residues. Losses at the gene ends were 10 bases for V and 2 bases for J; bases not matched to a gene: 7. In nucleotides, the CDR3 is TGTGCCATCAGGGACAGGTGGACCTACGAGCAGTACTTC. Translating it yields CAIRDRWTYEQYF.

This clonotype was seen more than once but under ten times. The chain employs TRBV7-2 and TRBJ2-5, with TRBD2 as a possible D gene (6 bases). V lost 5 bases and J 3 bases, leaving 16 bases between the germline ends. The CDR3 loop spans 15 amino acids. Germline V CDR1 and CDR2: SGHTA, FQGNSA. This CDR3 reads CASSLGGASEETQYF. The CDR3 nucleotides read TGTGCCAGCAGCCTGGGCGGGGCTAGCGAAGAGACCCAGTACTTC.

V and J are TRBV24-1 and TRBJ2-7; unclear D gene. Germline CDR1 and CDR2: KGHDR and SFDVKD. Trimming took off 2 bases at V and 5 bases at J, with 9 bases between the two ends. The CDR3 runs 13 residues. The CDR3 DNA is TGTGCCACCAGTGATTGGGTAGGGAACGAGCAGTACTTC. Protein sequence: CATSDWVGNEQYF.

The chain recombines TRBV28 with TRBJ1-5; no clear D. V was clipped by 5 bases and J by 4 bases, with 9 bases between them. Germline lookup yields CDR1 MDHEN and CDR2 SYDVKM. The CDR3 has 13 amino acids. The CDR3 spells CASSRRLNQPQHF. The CDR3 bases are TGTGCCAGCAGTCGACGGTTAAATCAGCCCCAGCATTTT.

This clonotype was found a few times. The chain couples TRBV11-2 to TRBJ2-7; D is ambiguous. V was clipped by 5 bases and J by 0 bases, with 14 bases between them. CDR1 and CDR2 from the germline V gene are SGHAT and FQNNGV. This CDR3 contains 15 residues. As DNA, the CDR3 is TGTGCCAGCAGCCCGGCCGGGTCGGACTCCTACGAGCAGTACTTC. It encodes CASSPAGSDSYEQYF.

V and J are TRBV7-2 and TRBJ2-1, with 7 bases fitting TRBD2. The CDR3 covers 15 residues. The J segment lost 4 bases and the V segment lost 7 bases, leaving 10 bases of the junction unmatched. Germline V gene sequence: CDR1 SGHTA, CDR2 FQGNSA. CDR3 coding DNA: TGTGCCAGCATCGCTAGGACTAGGACTTACAATGAGCAGTTCTTC. The encoded protein is CASIARTRTYNEQFF.

The chain has TRBV9 and TRBJ2-7; the D call may be TRBD1 or TRBD2 (5 bases each). Germline V gene lookup returns CDR1 SGDLS and CDR2 YYNGEE. V was shortened by 0 bases and J by 0 bases, with 13 bases between the two germline ends. The CDR3 runs to 16 residues. As DNA, the CDR3 is TGTGCCAGCAGCGTAGCTGGGGGTTCGAGCTCCTACGAGCAGTACTTC. It yields the protein CASSVAGGSSSYEQYF.

CDR3 protein: CSARRSSGRIEQYF. CDR3 nucleotides: TGCAGTGCTAGAAGGAGTAGCGGGAGGATTGAGCAGTACTTC. V gene TRBV20-1 combines with J gene TRBJ2-5; 10 bases are a match to TRBD2. With 2 bases clipped from V and 11 bases from J, the junction kept 11 bases outside the gene matches. This CDR3 comprises 14 residues. Germline CDR1 DFQATT, CDR2 SNEGSKA (reference sequence).

This chain connects TRBV11-2 to TRBJ2-7, with D tentatively TRBD1 (6 bases). The CDR3 is 16 residues long. Trimming stripped 6 bases from V and 5 bases from J, with 23 bases between. Germline lookup yields CDR1 SGHAT and CDR2 FQNNGV. CDR3 region: CASSHTPGTKYNEQYF. The CDR3 bases are TGTGCCAGCAGTCATACCCCCGGGACAAAATACAACGAGCAGTACTTC.